This T cell receptor (beta chain) was recorded in a study of T cell responses to AZD1222 COVID-19 vaccine. Study conclusions and caveats: Spike-specific TCR breadth rose after two AZD1222 doses, and depth rose as well.

Concerning this clone itself: No antigen is known for it.

V was pared by 0 bases and J by 0 bases, with 5 bases of the junction left unmatched. Per germline, CDR1 LNHDA and CDR2 SQIVND (reference sequence). CDR3 size: 17 residues. This table comes from immunoSEQ multiplex PCR, and its TCRdb copy is limited to in-frame clones, with some not included. The sample records over 120,000 clones, just under 95% being singletons. This clonotype was sampled from an adult in good health. The source material was peripheral blood, sampled on day 0 of AZD1222 vaccination. The chain employs TRBV19 and TRBJ1-5; TRBD1 matches 7 bases. In DNA, the CDR3 is TGTGCCAGTAGTATAGAGGGACAGACGTATAGCAATCAGCCCCAGCATTTT. The encoded protein is CASSIEGQTYSNQPQHF.